This T cell receptor (beta chain) was observed in a study of blood T cell repertoires in COVID-19. Background on the study: From the United States, Italy and Spain came samples of acute and convalescent COVID-19.

CDR1 and CDR2 (germline): DFQATT, SNEGSKA (reference sequence). This CDR3 spans 13 amino acids. V was pared by 3 bases and J by 3 bases, with 11 bases between. This clone has a single count. Profiling relied on immunoSEQ multiplex PCR, and the TCRdb table lists in-frame clones only, not all of them. The data show fewer than 400,000 clones, 90% to 95% seen once. This sequence originates from a woman younger than 45 who had been exposed to COVID-19. The chain joins TRBV20-1 to TRBJ1-1, with D possibly being TRBD1 (5 bases). The sequenced sample consisted of PBMCs or T cells enriched from blood (not recorded which). The CDR3 region is CSASRGGDTEAFF. The CDR3 DNA is TGCAGTGCTAGTCGTGGGGGGGACACTGAAGCTTTCTTT.